This T cell receptor (beta chain) was observed in a study of shared clonotypes between healthy human individuals. Overall study: The cohort comprised a couple of women and a few men. Their ages spanned 18 to 49 years.

CD45RO-negative cells were positively selected for CCR7, leaving out terminally differentiated effector memory CD45RA+ cells. There were no recent acute infections or vaccinations among the donors, who were healthy HIV-negative adults. Data came from immunoSEQ multiplex PCR; TCRdb stores just in-frame clones and leaves some out. The top ten clones hold about 1.8% of a sample with about 2,100,000 clones, approximately 94% of them seen once. The CDR3 has 15 residues. V lost 3 bases to trimming and J lost 5 bases; unmatched junction nucleotides: 7. Germline CDR1 is WSHSY and CDR2 is SAAADI. The chain joins TRBV10-2 to TRBJ2-7, with TRBD1 matching over 10 bases. Sequencing input: naive CD8+ T cells from PBMCs. This TCR came from a man younger than 35 in good health. Some clones in this sample may be carry-over from other donors' samples. CDR3 sequence: CASSDWDRGSDEQYF. CDR3 DNA sequence: TGCGCCAGCAGTGATTGGGACAGGGGATCGGACGAGCAGTACTTC.